This T cell receptor (beta chain) originates from a study of T cell responses to AZD1222 COVID-19 vaccine. General study results and limits: Spike was spanned by vaccine-associated CD4 TCRs, which were dominant at 160-218 and 743-854. AZD1222 recipients seropositive at baseline numbered only six or seven. The donor cohort was predominantly white British with a female majority, and clonal diversity may have been underestimated. A reported finding is that nearly half of spike-specific TCRs target unmutated variant regions.

In regard to this clone: The antigen is not known.

Sequenced by immunoSEQ multiplex PCR; TCRdb stores in-frame clones only, minus some. The repertoire has tens of thousands of clones, around 80% of them found once; the top ten carry around 20%. This CDR3 has 17 residues. Germline V gene data show CDR1 as LNHNV and CDR2 as YYDKDF (reference sequence). After removal of 0 bases from V and 0 bases from J, the junction contained 7 bases not matched to a gene. The rearrangement uses TRBV15 and TRBJ1-1; 7 bases line up with TRBD1. This specimen was peripheral blood, taken on day 0 of MenACWY control vaccination. The TCR was taken from an adult in good health. CDR3 DNA: TGTGCCACCAGCAGAGACGGAGGGGGCAGGATGAACACTGAAGCTTTCTTT. This encodes CATSRDGGGRMNTEAFF.